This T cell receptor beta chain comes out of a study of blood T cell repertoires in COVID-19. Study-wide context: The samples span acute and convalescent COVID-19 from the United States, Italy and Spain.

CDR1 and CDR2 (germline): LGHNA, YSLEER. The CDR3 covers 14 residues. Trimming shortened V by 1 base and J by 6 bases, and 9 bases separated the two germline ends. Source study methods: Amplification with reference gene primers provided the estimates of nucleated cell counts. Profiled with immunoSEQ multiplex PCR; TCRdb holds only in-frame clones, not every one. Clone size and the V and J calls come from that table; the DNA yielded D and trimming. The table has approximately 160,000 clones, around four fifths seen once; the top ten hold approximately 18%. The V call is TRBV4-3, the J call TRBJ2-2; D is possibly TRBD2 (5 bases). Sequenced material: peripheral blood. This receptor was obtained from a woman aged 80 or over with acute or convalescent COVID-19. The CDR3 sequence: CASSQATGSGELFF. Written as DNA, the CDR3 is TGCGCCAGCAGCCAAGCAACGGGGTCCGGGGAGCTGTTTTTT.